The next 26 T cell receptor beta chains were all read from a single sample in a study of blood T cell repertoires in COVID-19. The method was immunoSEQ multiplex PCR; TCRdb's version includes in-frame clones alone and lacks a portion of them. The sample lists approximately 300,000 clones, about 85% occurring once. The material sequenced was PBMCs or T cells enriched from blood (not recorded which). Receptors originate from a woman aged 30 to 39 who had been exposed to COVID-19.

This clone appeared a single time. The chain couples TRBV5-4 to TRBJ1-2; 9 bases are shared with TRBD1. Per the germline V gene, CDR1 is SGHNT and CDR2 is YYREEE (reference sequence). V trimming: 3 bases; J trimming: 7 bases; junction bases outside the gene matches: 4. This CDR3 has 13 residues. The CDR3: CASSYRGLFGYTF. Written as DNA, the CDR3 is TGTGCCAGCAGCTACAGGGGGCTCTTTGGCTACACCTTC.

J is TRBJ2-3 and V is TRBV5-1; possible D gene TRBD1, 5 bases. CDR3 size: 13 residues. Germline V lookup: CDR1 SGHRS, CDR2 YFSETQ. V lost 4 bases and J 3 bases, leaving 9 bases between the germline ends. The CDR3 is CASSRAGTDTQYF. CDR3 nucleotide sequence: TGCGCCAGCAGCCGGGCAGGGACAGATACGCAGTATTTT.

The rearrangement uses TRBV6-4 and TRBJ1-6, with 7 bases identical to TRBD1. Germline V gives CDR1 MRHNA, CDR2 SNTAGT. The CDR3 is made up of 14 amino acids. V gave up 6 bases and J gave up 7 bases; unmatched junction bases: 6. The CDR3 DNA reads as TGTGCCAGCAGACTCGGGACAGACAATTCACCCCTCCACTTT. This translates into CASRLGTDNSPLHF.

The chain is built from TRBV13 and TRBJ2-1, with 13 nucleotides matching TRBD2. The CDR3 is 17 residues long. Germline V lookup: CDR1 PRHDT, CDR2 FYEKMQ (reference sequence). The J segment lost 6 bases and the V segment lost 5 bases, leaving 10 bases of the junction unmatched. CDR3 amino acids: CASSPPWGTSGINEQFF. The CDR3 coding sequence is TGTGCCAGCAGCCCTCCCTGGGGGACTAGCGGGATCAATGAGCAGTTCTTC.

CDR3 sequence: CASSWGTPNTEAFF. Here the CDR3 DNA reads TGCGCCAGCAGTTGGGGCACCCCGAACACTGAAGCTTTCTTT. V usage is TRBV5-1 and J usage is TRBJ1-1; tentatively, D is TRBD1 (5 bases). Trimming removed 5 bases at V and 1 base at J, with 12 bases between. The CDR3 runs 14 residues. Germline assignment: CDR1 SGHRS and CDR2 YFSETQ. Looking up the rest from reference TRBV5-1 and TRBJ1-1 gives the full variable domain: KAGVTQTPRYLIKTRGQQVTLSCSPISGHRSVSWYQQTPGQGLQFLFEYFSETQRNKGNFPGRFSGRQFSNSRSEMNVSTLELGDSALYLCASSWGTPNTEAFFGQGTRLTVV.

The CDR3 nucleotides read TGTGCCTGGAGCACAGGGGGCACAGGAAACACCATATATTTT. Its translation is CAWSTGGTGNTIYF. The chain recombines TRBV30 with TRBJ1-3, with 9 bases matching TRBD1. This CDR3 region has 14 residues. Germline trimming cut 3 bases from V and 4 bases from J; bases unmatched to any gene: 4. Germline loops: CDR1 GTSNPN, CDR2 SVGIG (reference sequence).

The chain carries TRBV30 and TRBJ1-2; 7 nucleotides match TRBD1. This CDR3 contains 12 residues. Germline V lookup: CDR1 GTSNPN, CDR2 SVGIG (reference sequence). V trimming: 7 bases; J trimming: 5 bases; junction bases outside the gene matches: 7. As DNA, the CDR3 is TGTGCCTTCACAGGGGCGAGATATGGCTACACCTTC. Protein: CAFTGARYGYTF.

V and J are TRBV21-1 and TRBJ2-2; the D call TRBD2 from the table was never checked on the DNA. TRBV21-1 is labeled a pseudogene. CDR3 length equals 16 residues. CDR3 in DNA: TGTGCCAGCAGCAAAGCTATCCGGGAGCCGGCCGGGGAGCTGTTTTTT. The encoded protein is CASSKAIREPAGELFF.

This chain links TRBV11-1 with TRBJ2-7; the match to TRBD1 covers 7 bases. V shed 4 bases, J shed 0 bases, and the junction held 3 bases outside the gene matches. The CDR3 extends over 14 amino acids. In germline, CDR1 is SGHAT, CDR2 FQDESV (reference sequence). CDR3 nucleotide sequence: TGTGCCAGCAGCTCAGGGGGAAGCTCCTACGAGCAGTACTTC. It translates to CASSSGGSSYEQYF.

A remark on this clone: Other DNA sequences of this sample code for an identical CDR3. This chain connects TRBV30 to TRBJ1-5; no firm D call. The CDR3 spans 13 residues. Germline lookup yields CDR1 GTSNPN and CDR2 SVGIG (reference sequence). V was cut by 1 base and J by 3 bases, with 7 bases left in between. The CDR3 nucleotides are TGTGCCTGGAGTGGAGGAGTCAATCAGCCCCAGCATTTT. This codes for CAWSGGVNQPQHF. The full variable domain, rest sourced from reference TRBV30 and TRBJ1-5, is SQTIHQWPATLVQPVGSPLSLECTVEGTSNPNLYWYRQAAGRGLQLLFYSVGIGQISSEVPQNLSASRPQDRQFILSSKKLLLSDSGFYLCAWSGGVNQPQHFGDGTRLSIL.

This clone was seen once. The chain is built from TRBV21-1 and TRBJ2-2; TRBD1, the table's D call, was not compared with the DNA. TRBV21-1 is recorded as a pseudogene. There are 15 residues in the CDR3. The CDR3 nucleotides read TGTGCCAGCAGCAAAGCTTACATTAACACCGGGGAGCTGTTTTTT. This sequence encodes CASSKAYINTGELFF.

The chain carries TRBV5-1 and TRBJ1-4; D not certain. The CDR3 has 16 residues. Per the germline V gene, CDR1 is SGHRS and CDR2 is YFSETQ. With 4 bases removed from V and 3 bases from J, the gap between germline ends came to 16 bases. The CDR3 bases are TGCGCCAGCAGCATACCCGAGGAGGGATCTAATGAAAAACTGTTTTTT. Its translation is CASSIPEEGSNEKLFF.

CDR3 amino acids: CASSLGQGVTQETQYF. The CDR3 nucleotides read TGCGCCAGCAGCTTGGGACAGGGGGTGACCCAAGAGACCCAGTACTTC. The chain links TRBV5-1 to TRBJ2-5; 9 nucleotides agree with TRBD1. Trimming at V came to 0 bases and at J to 1 base, leaving 4 bases not matched to a gene. Germline loops: CDR1 SGHRS, CDR2 YFSETQ. The CDR3 has 16 residues.

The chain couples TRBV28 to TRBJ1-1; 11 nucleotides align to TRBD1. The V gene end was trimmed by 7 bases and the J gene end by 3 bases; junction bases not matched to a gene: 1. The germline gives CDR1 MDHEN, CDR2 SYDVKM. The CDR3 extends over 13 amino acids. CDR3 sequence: CASTGQGDTEAFF. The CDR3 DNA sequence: TGTGCCAGCACGGGACAGGGGGACACTGAAGCTTTCTTT.

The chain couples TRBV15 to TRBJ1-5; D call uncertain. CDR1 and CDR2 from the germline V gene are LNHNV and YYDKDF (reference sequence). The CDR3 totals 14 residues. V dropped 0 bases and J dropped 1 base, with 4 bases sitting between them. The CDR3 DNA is TGTGCCACCAGCAGAGAACAGAGCAATCAGCCCCAGCATTTT. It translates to CATSREQSNQPQHF.

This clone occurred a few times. Here the CDR3 DNA reads TGTGCCTGGAGTGTACATGCCTACAATGAGCAGTTCTTC. Residues: CAWSVHAYNEQFF. The chain uses TRBV30 and TRBJ2-1; D is uncertain. Germline V gives CDR1 GTSNPN, CDR2 SVGIG (reference sequence). The CDR3 has 13 amino acids. Trimming pared 0 bases from V and 2 bases from J, leaving 5 bases between.

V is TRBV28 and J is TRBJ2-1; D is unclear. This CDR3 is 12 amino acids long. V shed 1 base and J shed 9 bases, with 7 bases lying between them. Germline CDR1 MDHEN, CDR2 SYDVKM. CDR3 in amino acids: CASSLSRPEQFF. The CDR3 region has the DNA TGTGCCAGCAGTTTATCTAGGCCTGAGCAGTTCTTC.

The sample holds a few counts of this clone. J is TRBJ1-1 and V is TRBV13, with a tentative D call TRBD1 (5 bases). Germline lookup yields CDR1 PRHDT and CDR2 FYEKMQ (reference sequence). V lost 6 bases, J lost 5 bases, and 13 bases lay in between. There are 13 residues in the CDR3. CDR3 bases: TGTGCCAGCAGTCATTTGGGGGGAACTGAAGCTTTCTTT. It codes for CASSHLGGTEAFF.

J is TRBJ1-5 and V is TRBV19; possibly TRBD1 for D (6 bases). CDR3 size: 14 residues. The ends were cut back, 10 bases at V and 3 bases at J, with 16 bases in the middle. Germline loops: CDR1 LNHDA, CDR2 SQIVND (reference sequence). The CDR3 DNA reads TGTGCCACGATTAAGACAGGATACAATCAGCCCCAGCATTTT. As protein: CATIKTGYNQPQHF.

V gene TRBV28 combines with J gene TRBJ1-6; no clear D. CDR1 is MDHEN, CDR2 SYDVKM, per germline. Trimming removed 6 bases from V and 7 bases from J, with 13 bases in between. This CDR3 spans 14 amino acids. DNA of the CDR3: TGTGCCAGCAGCCCGGCCGGGAACAATTCACCCCTCCACTTT. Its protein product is CASSPAGNNSPLHF.

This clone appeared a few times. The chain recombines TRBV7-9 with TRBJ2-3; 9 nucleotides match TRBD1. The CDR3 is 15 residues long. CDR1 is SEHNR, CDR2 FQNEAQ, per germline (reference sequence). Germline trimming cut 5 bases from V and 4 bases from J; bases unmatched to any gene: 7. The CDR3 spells CASSQGTGYADTQYF. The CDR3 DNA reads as TGTGCCAGCAGCCAAGGGACAGGGTATGCAGATACGCAGTATTTT.

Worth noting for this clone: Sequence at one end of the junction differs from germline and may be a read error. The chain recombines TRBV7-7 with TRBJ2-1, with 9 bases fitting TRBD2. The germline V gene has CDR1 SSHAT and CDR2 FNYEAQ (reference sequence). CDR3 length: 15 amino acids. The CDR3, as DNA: TGTGCTAGCAGCCACGGGCTAGCGGGGATCAATGAGCAGTTCTTC. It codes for CASSHGLAGINEQFF.

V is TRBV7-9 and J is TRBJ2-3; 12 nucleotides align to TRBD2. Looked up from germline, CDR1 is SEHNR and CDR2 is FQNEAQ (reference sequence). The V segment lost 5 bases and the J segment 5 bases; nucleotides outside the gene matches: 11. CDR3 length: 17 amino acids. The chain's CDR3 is CASSLYGLAGSRDTQYF. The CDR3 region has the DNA TGTGCCAGCAGCCTTTATGGACTAGCGGGGTCCAGAGATACGCAGTATTTT.

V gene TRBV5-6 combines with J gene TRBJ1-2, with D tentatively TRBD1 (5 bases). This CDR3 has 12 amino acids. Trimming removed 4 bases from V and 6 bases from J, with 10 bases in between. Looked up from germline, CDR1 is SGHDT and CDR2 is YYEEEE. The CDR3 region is CASSLGHDGYTF. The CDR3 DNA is TGTGCCAGCAGCCTTGGACATGATGGCTACACCTTC.

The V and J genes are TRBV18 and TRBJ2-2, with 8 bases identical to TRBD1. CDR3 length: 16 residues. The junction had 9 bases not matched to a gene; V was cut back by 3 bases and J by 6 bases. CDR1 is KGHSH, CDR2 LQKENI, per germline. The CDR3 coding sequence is TGTGCCAGCTCACCCTGGACAGGGCGAACATCCGGGGAGCTGTTTTTT. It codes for CASSPWTGRTSGELFF. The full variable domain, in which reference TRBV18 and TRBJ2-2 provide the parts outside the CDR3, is NAGVMQNPRHLVRRRGQEARLRCSPMKGHSHVYWYRQLPEEGLKFMVYLQKENIIDESGMPKERFSAEFPKEGPSILRIQQVVRGDSAAYFCASSPWTGRTSGELFFGEGSRLTVL.

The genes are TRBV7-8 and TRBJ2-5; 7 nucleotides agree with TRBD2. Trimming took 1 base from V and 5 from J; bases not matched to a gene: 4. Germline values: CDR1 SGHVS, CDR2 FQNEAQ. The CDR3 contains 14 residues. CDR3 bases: TGTGCCAGCAGCTTAGAGGCCGGGGGGGAGACCCAGTACTTC. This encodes CASSLEAGGETQYF.